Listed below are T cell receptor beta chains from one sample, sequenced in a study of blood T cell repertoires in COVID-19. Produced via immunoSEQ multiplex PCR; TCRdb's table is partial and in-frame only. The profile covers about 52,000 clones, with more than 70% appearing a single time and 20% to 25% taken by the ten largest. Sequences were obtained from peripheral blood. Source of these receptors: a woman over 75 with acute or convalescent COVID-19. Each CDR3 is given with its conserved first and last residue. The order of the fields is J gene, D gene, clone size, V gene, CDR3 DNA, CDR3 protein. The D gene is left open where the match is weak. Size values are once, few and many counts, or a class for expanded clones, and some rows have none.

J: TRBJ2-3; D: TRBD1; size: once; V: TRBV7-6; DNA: TGTGCCAGCAGCTTACTCGGGACAGTTACAGATACGCAGTATTTT; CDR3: CASSLLGTVTDTQYF
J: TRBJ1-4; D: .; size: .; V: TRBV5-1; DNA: TGCGCCAGCAGCTTGGAGAGTTTTAATGAAAAACTGTTTTTT; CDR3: CASSLESFNEKLFF
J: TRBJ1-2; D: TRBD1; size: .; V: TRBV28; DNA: TGTGCCAGCAGTGGGCCGGGACAGGGGGGATATGGCTACACCTTC; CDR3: CASSGPGQGGYGYTF
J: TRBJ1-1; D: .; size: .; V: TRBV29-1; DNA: TGCAGCGTTGATAGAGGGTTGAGGACTGAAGCTTTCTTT; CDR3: CSVDRGLRTEAFF
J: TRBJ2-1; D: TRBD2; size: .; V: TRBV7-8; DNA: TGTGCCAGCAGCCCGCGGACTAGACAGTTCTTC; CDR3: CASSPRTRQFF
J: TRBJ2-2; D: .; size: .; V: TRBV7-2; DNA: TGTGCCAGCACCCTGCCGTCGCGTTCCGGGGAGCTGTTTTTT; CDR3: CASTLPSRSGELFF
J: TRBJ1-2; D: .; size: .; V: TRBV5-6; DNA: TGTGCCAGCAGCTTGGAGGCAGGGGAGTTCGGTGGCTACACCTTC; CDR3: CASSLEAGEFGGYTF
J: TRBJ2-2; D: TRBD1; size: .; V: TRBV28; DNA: TGTGCCAGCTTTGGACAGGGGGCGTCCGGGGAGCTGTTTTTT; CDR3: CASFGQGASGELFF
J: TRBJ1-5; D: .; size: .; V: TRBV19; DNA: TGTGCCAGTAGTATGGTGTCTAGCCAGCCCCAGCATTTT; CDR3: CASSMVSSQPQHF
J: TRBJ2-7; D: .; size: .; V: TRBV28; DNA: TGTGCCAGCAGACCTGACAGCTACGAGCAGTACTTC; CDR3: CASRPDSYEQYF
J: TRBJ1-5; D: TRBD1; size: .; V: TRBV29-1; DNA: TGCAGCGTAATGACAGGGCAGGCTGGCAATCAGCCCCAGCATTTT; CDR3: CSVMTGQAGNQPQHF
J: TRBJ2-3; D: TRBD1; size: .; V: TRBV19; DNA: TGTGCCAGTAGGGAAACAGGGGGTTACACAGATACGCAGTATTTT; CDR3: CASRETGGYTDTQYF
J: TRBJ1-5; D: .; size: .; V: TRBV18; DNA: TGTGCCAGCTCACCCGAACCGTACCCCGAGCGGGTTGGCAATCAGCCCCAGCATTTT; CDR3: CASSPEPYPERVGNQPQHF
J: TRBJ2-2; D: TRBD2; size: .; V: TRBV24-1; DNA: TGTGCCACCAGTGATCGATCGGTTAGCGGGAGTACCGGGGAGCTGTTTTTT; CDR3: CATSDRSVSGSTGELFF
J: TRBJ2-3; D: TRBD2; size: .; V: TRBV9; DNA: TGTGCCAGCAGCGTGGGCCGGGGGGTTAGCACAGATACGCAGTATTTT; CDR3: CASSVGRGVSTDTQYF
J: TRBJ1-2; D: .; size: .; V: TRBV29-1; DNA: TGCAGCGCTATCGGGTCGAACTATGGCTACACCTTC; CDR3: CSAIGSNYGYTF
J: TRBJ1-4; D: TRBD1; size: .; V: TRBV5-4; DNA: TGTGCCAGCAGCTTGGGACCGGGACAGGGAGACGAAAAACTGTTTTTT; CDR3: CASSLGPGQGDEKLFF
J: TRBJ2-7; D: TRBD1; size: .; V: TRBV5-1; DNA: TGCGCCAGCAGCCTCGACAGGGGCCTCTACGAGCAGTACTTC; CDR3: CASSLDRGLYEQYF
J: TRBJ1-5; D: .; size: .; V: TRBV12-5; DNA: TGTGCTAGTGGTTTTCGCCGACCGGAACAGAAAGGCAATCAGCCCCAGCATTTT; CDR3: CASGFRRPEQKGNQPQHF
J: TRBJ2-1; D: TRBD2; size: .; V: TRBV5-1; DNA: TGCGCCAGCGCCAAAGGGACTAGCGGGAGCAATGAGCAGTTCTTC; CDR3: CASAKGTSGSNEQFF
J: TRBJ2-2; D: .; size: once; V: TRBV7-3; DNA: TGTGCCAGCAGCTCCCGGGGGAACACCGGGGAGCTGTTTTTT; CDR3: CASSSRGNTGELFF
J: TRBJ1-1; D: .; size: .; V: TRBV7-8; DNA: TGTGCCAGCAGCTCCGCGGGGGGCACTGAAGCTTTCTTT; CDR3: CASSSAGGTEAFF
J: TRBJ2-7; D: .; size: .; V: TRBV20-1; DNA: TGCAGTGCTAGAGACAATGAGCAGTACTTC; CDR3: CSARDNEQYF
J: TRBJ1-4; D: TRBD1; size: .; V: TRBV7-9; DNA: TGTGCCAGCAGCTTAGACGGCGGGACAGGTAGAAAACTGTTTTTT; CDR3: CASSLDGGTGRKLFF
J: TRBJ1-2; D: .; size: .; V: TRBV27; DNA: TGTGCCAGCAGTCCGGAGGGGTATGGCTACACCTTC; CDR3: CASSPEGYGYTF
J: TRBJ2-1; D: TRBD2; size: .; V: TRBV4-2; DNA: TGTGCCAGCAGCCAAGAATTTAGCGGGAGTCTTAGGAATGAGCAGTTCTTC; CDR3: CASSQEFSGSLRNEQFF
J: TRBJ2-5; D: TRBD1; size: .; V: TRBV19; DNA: TGTGCCAGTAGTATAGGTCTAGGGGGACAGGGTCGTGAGACCCAGTACTTC; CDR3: CASSIGLGGQGRETQYF
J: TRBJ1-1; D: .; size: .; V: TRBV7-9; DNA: TGTGCCAGCAGCCCTCGGGGGTACGCCCCAGTGAACACTGAAGCTTTCTTT; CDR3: CASSPRGYAPVNTEAFF
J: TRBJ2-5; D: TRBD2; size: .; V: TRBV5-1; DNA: TGCGCCAGCACCACTAGCGGGGGGGCGGAGACCCAGTACTTC; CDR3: CASTTSGGAETQYF
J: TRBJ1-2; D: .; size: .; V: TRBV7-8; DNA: TGTGCCAGCAGCTTAGATCTATATGGCTACACCTTC; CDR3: CASSLDLYGYTF
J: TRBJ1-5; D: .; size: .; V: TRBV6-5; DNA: TGTGCCAGCAGCTTACAGGGTTTGCAGCCCCAGCATTTT; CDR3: CASSLQGLQPQHF
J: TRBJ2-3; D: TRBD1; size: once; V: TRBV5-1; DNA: TGCGCCAGCAGCCCTGGGACAGGGACAGATACGCAGTATTTT; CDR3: CASSPGTGTDTQYF
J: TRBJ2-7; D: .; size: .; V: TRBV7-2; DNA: TGTGCCAGCAGCTTGGGACTGGTCCGGGACGAGCAGTACTTC; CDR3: CASSLGLVRDEQYF
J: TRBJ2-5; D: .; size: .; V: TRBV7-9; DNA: TGTGCCAGCAGCTTTGGTCTTGGTAGCCAAGAGACCCAGTACTTC; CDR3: CASSFGLGSQETQYF